This T cell receptor (beta chain) emerged from a study of radiation and T cells in renal cell carcinoma. Broader study findings: Intratumoral heterogeneity was not captured in these roughly 1 g regions.

The treatment here: 15 Gy SBRT to primary tumor, nephrectomy 4 weeks later. Data came from immunoSEQ multiplex PCR; TCRdb stores just in-frame clones and leaves some out. The table includes around 16,000 clones, roughly 64% detected once. Turning to this clone: The target antigen is unknown.

The CDR3 extends over 17 amino acids. Germline trimming cut 0 bases from V and 0 bases from J; bases unmatched to any gene: 5. Germline CDR1 and CDR2: SGDLS and YYNGEE. The sample here was tumor tissue, taken from a patient whose treatment included radiotherapy and nephrectomy. This chain links TRBV9 with TRBJ2-2; the match to TRBD2 covers 7 bases. This sequence originates from a woman in her 70s with renal cell carcinoma. The CDR3 region has the DNA TGTGCCAGCAGCGTAGACTCTGCGGGAGCGAACACCGGGGAGCTGTTTTTT. Residues: CASSVDSAGANTGELFF.